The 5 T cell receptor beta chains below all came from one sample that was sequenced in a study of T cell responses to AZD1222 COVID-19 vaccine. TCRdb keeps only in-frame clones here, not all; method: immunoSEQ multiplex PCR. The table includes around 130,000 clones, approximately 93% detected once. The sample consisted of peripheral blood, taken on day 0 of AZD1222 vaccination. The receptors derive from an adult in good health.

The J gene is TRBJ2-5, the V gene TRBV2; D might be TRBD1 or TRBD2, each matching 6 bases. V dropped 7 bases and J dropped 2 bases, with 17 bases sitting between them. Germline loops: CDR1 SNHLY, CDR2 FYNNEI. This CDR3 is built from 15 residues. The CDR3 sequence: CASKRGPLGQETQYF. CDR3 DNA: TGTGCCAGCAAACGGGGGCCGCTAGGACAAGAGACCCAGTACTTC.

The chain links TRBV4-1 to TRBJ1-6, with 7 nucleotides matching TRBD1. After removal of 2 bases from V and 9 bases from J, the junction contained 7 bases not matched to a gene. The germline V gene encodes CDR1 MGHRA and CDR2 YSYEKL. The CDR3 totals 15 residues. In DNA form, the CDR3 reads TGCGCCAGCAGCCAACCCCGGGACAGCGTTTCACCCCTCCACTTT. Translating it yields CASSQPRDSVSPLHF.

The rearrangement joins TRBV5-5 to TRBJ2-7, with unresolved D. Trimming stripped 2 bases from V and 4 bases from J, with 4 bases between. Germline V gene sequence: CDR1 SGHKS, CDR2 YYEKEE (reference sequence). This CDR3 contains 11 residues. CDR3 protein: CASSLIYEQYF. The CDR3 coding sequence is TGTGCCAGCAGCTTAATATACGAGCAGTACTTC.

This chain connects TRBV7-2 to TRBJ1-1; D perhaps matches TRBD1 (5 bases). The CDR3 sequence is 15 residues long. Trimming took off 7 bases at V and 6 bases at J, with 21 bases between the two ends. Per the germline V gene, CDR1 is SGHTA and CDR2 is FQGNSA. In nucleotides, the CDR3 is TGTGCCAGCATCCGGGTGGCAGGGCTTTATTCTGAAGCTTTCTTT. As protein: CASIRVAGLYSEAFF.

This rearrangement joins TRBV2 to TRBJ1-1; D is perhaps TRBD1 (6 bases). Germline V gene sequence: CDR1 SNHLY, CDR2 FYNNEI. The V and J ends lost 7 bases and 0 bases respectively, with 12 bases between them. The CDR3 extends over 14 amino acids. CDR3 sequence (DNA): TGTGCCAGCATGAAGACAGGCTTGAACACTGAAGCTTTCTTT. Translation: CASMKTGLNTEAFF.